The rows below give T cell receptor beta chains drawn from one sample of a study of ipilimumab plus nivolumab after autologous stem cell transplantation. TCRdb's table, derived via immunoSEQ multiplex PCR, lists solely in-frame clones and lacks some. The data contain approximately 40,000 clones, approximately 92% of them singletons. Sequenced here: PBMCs, sampled in a trial of ipilimumab plus nivolumab as post-transplant consolidation. These TCRs come from a male donor with multiple myeloma. Each CDR3 is given with its conserved first and last residue. Each record gives: V gene, clone size, J gene, D gene, CDR3 DNA, CDR3 protein. D genes are given only for firm matches. For some rows the clone size is stated as once, few or many, or as a class when expanded; others skip it.

>TRBV4-3|.|TRBJ1-3|.
TGCGCCAGCAGCCAAGATGGACGGGCCTCTGGAAACACCATATATTTT
CASSQDGRASGNTIYF
>TRBV14|.|TRBJ2-5|TRBD2
TGTGCCAGCAGCCAAGACGGACTAGCGGGAGAGACCCAGTACTTC
CASSQDGLAGETQYF
>TRBV6-6|.|TRBJ2-1|.
TGTGCCAGCAGTTATGGGGGTCCCGGAGGAGGCAATGAGCAGTTCTTC
CASSYGGPGGGNEQFF
>TRBV7-3|.|TRBJ2-3|.
TGTGCCAGCAGCAATGGGGGCTACAGCACAGATACGCAGTATTTT
CASSNGGYSTDTQYF
>TRBV13|.|TRBJ1-4|TRBD1
TGTGCCAGCAGCACGCAGGGGGGTGAAAAACTGTTTTTT
CASSTQGGEKLFF
>TRBV6-5|.|TRBJ2-1|.
TGTGCCAGCAGTTACATGCGGGATCTGGCAAGAAATGAGCAGTTCTTC
CASSYMRDLARNEQFF
>TRBV9|few|TRBJ2-1|.
TGTGCCAGCAGCGTAGATGGCAGGGACAAGGGTGAGCAGTTCTTC
CASSVDGRDKGEQFF
>TRBV19|.|TRBJ2-1|TRBD2
TGTGCCAACAAAACCCGGACTAGCGGGATCCACGGAAAGTACAATGAGCAGTTCTTC
CANKTRTSGIHGKYNEQFF
>TRBV28|.|TRBJ2-5|.
TGTGCCAGCAGTGTGCCGGGGGGCCTCCAAGAGACCCAGTACTTC
CASSVPGGLQETQYF
>TRBV5-1|.|TRBJ2-5|.
TGCGCCACCAGTAGGCTGGCTCTTGATGAGACCCAGTACTTC
CATSRLALDETQYF
>TRBV11-3|.|TRBJ2-1|.
TGTGCCAGCAGCTTTGAGGGAATCTACAATGAGCAGTTCTTC
CASSFEGIYNEQFF
>TRBV18|.|TRBJ1-1|.
TGTGCCAGCTCACCATCCGGTGGTGGGGGGTTGATGTACACTGAAGCTTTCTTT
CASSPSGGGGLMYTEAFF
>TRBV19|.|TRBJ2-5|TRBD1
TGTGCCAGTAGTGGAGGGGCAGGGGGCCTAGAGACCCAGTACTTC
CASSGGAGGLETQYF
>TRBV7-8|.|TRBJ2-6|.
TGTGCCAGCAGTTTCCAGGGCCCTGGGGCCAACGTCCTGACTTTC
CASSFQGPGANVLTF
>TRBV5-1|.|TRBJ2-4|TRBD1
TGCGCCAGCAGCTTGGGGGACAGTTCGAACATTCAGTACTTC
CASSLGDSSNIQYF
>TRBV27|.|TRBJ2-7|TRBD2
TGTGCCAGCAGTATCCTCCCCGCGGGAGCCTCCGAGCAGTACTTC
CASSILPAGASEQYF
>TRBV2|.|TRBJ1-4|.
TGTGCCAGTCGTACTGGCTTCGAAAAACTGTTTTTT
CASRTGFEKLFF
>TRBV4-2|.|TRBJ2-2|.
TGTGCCAGCAGCCAAGAGGGCGGGGAGAACACCGGGGAGCTGTTTTTT
CASSQEGGENTGELFF
>TRBV7-6|.|TRBJ2-2|.
TGTGCCAGCAGCTTAGTATTGGTCACCGGGGAGCTGTTTTTT
CASSLVLVTGELFF
>TRBV4-2|.|TRBJ2-2|.
TGTGCCAGCAGCCAAGCACAGAACACCGGGGAGCTGTTTTTT
CASSQAQNTGELFF
>TRBV6-1|.|TRBJ2-5|.
TGTGCCAGCAGCGAACGAGAGACCCAGTACTTC
CASSERETQYF
>TRBV27|.|TRBJ2-3|TRBD2
TGTGCCAGCAGTGAGAGCGGGGGTGAGGGCACAGATACGCAGTATTTT
CASSESGGEGTDTQYF
>TRBV7-2|.|TRBJ2-7|TRBD1
TGTGCCAGCAGCTTAGAGACAGGGGGGACCTACGAGCAGTACTTC
CASSLETGGTYEQYF
>TRBV15|.|TRBJ1-5|TRBD1
TGTGCCACCAGCTCCCGAAAAGGGACAGTCAATCAGCCCCAGCATTTT
CATSSRKGTVNQPQHF
>TRBV19|once|TRBJ2-1|TRBD2
TGTGCCAGTAGTAAGACTAGCGGGAGGCTCGATGAGCAGTTCTTC
CASSKTSGRLDEQFF
>TRBV5-1|once|TRBJ2-1|TRBD2
TGCGCCAGCAGCTTGGGGGTACTGGCTAGCGGGGCCAATGAGCAGTTCTTC
CASSLGVLASGANEQFF
>TRBV6-5|.|TRBJ1-1|.
TGTGCCAGCAGTTACTCGATGCGTGGGGACACTGAAGCTTTCTTT
CASSYSMRGDTEAFF
>TRBV5-5|few|TRBJ1-1|TRBD1
TGTGCCAGCAGAATGGAAGGGACAGCGTTGAACACTGAAGCTTTCTTT
CASRMEGTALNTEAFF
>TRBV6-5|.|TRBJ2-2|.
TGTGCCAGCACTCACCAGACTAGCACCGGGGAGCTGTTTTTT
CASTHQTSTGELFF
>TRBV9|.|TRBJ1-2|.
TGTGCCAGCAGCTCAGGGGTGAGTGGCTACACCTTC
CASSSGVSGYTF
>TRBV5-4|.|TRBJ2-3|.
TGTGCCAGCAGCCCCCGCGGGGCAGATACGCAGTATTTT
CASSPRGADTQYF
>TRBV7-9|.|TRBJ2-7|.
TGTGCCAGCAGCTCGGTAGACGAGCAGTACTTC
CASSSVDEQYF
>TRBV7-2|.|TRBJ2-3|.
TGTGCCAGCAGCTTAGGAATCGGGCCCCCGAGGGCAGATACGCAGTATTTT
CASSLGIGPPRADTQYF
>TRBV16|.|TRBJ1-1|.
TGTGCCAGCAGCCAATGGAGTACGTCGAACACTGAAGCTTTCTTT
CASSQWSTSNTEAFF
>TRBV7-7|.|TRBJ2-2|.
TGTGCTAGCAGCTTAGGCAGGGGCACCGGGGAGCTGTTTTTT
CASSLGRGTGELFF